This T cell receptor (beta chain) is drawn from a study of blood T cell repertoires in COVID-19. About the study: The United States, Italy and Spain provided the acute and convalescent COVID-19 samples. PBMCs, B-cell-depleted T cells, or T cells provided the cDNA or gDNA that made up the material.

Germline V gene data show CDR1 as SNHLY and CDR2 as FYNNEI. J was trimmed by 4 bases and V by 2 bases; bases with no gene match: 3. This CDR3 spans 14 amino acids. This clone came up once. Original analysis: Counts of nucleated cells, estimated from reference gene primer amplification, were obtained. Assay: immunoSEQ multiplex PCR; the TCRdb copy retains only in-frame clones and omits some. V and J calls and clone size come straight from that table; D and trimming were deduced from the DNA. The sample records 350,000 to 450,000 clones, approximately 86% being singletons. Sequenced: peripheral blood. The TCR originated in a human donor in a cohort sampled during active COVID-19. This sequence joins TRBV2 and TRBJ2-3, with 7 positions matching TRBD2. CDR3 amino acids: CASSETAGADTQYF. CDR3 sequence (DNA): TGTGCCAGCAGTGAAACCGCGGGAGCAGATACGCAGTATTTT.